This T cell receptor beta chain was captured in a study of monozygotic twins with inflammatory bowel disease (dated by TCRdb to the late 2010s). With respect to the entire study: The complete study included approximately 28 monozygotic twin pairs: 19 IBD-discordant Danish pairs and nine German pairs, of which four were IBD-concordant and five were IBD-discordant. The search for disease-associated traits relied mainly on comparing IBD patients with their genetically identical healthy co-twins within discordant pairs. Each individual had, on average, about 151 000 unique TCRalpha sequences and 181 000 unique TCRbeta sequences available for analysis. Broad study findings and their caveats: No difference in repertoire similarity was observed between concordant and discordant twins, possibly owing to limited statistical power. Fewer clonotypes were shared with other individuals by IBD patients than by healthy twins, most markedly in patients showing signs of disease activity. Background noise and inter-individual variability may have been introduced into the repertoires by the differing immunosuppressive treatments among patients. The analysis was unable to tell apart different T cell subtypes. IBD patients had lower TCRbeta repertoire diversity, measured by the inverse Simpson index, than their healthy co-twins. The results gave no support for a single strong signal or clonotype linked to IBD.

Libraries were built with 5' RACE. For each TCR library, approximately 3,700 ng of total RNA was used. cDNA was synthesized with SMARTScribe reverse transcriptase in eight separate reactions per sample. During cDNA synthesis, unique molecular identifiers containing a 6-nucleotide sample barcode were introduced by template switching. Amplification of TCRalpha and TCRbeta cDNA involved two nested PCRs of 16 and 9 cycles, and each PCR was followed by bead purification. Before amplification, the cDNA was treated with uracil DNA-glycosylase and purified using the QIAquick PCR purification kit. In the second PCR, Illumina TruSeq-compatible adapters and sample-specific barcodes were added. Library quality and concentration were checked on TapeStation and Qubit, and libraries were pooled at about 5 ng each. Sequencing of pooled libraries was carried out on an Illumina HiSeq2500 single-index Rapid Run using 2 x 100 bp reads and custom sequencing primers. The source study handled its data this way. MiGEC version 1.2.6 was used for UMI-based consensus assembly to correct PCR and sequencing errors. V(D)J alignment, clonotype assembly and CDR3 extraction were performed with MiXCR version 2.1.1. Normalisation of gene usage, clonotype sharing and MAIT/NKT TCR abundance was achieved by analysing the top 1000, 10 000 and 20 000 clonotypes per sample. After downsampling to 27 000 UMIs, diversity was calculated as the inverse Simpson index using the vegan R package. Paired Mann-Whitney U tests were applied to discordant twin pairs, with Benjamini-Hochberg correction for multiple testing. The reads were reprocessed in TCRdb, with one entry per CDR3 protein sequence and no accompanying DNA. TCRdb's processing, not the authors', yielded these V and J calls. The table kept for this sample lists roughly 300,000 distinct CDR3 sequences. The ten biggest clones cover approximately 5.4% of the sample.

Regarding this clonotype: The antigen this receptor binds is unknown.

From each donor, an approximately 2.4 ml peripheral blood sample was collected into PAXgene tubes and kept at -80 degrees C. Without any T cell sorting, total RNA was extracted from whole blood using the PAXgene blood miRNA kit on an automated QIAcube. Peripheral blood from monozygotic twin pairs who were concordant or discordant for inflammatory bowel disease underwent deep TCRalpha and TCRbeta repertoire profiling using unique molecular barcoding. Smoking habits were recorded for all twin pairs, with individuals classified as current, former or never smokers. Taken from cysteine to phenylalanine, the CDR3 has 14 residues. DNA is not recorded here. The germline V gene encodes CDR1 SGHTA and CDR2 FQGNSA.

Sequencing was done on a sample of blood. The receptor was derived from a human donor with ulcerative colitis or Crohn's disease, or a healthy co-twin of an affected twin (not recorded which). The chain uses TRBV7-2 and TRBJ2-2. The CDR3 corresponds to CASSSEMNTGELFF.